In this sample, the clone carrying this T cell receptor (beta chain) turned up many times. As yet, its antigen is unknown. UMIs and a universal primer site were added when TCR cDNA was made by 5'RACE template switching. TCRdb reprocessed the 5' RACE reads via MiXCR and lists one record per CDR3 protein. The sample lists approximately 250,000 distinct CDR3 sequences; roughly 4% were seen once. The data derive from a study of T cells after yellow fever vaccination. Regarding the study as a whole: A secondary response was less intense yet reached its peak sooner, at day 5 versus 15. Some clonotypes were seen in both the CD4 and the CD8 compartments. These made up a small share and likely arose from convergent recombination.

Germline CDR1 and CDR2: SGHVS and FNYEAQ. The length of the CDR3 is 18 residues. Trimming took 4 bases from V and 4 from J; bases not matched to a gene: 11. The V and J genes are TRBV7-6 and TRBJ2-2, with 11 nucleotides matching TRBD2. The source of this sequence is a man between 18 and 35 years old who received the YFV17D yellow fever vaccine. The sample here was PBMCs, taken 15 days after the yellow fever booster vaccination. The CDR3 region is CASSSVAGGLRITGELFF. DNA of the CDR3: TGTGCCAGCAGCTCCGTAGCGGGGGGGCTTCGTATCACCGGGGAGCTGTTTTTT.